The 31 T cell receptor beta chains in this list originate from one sample, sequenced in a study of blood T cell repertoires in COVID-19. The table came from immunoSEQ multiplex PCR; TCRdb's copy has only in-frame clones and leaves some out. The sample gives about 82,000 clones, around four fifths of which show up once; roughly 18% is in the top ten. The sample taken for sequencing was peripheral blood. All receptors derive from a man aged 80 or over with active or convalescent COVID-19.

The V call is TRBV3-1 (or the pseudogene TRBV3-2), the J call TRBJ2-5, with TRBD1 matching over 7 bases. The V gene end was trimmed by 0 bases and the J gene end by 5 bases; junction bases not matched to a gene: 6. The length of the CDR3 is 15 residues. Looked up from germline, CDR1 is LGHDT and CDR2 is YNNKEL (reference sequence). The CDR3 loop reads CASSQDLGGAETQYF. The CDR3 DNA reads as TGTGCCAGCAGCCAAGATCTAGGGGGCGCGGAGACCCAGTACTTC.

The chain joins TRBV16 to TRBJ1-2; D call uncertain. Trimming took 0 bases from V and 8 from J, leaving 13 bases between them. Looked up from germline, CDR1 is KGHSY and CDR2 is FQNENV. This CDR3 spans 14 amino acids. CDR3 sequence (DNA): TGTGCCAGCAGCCAATCGCGGAGGGAGAGGGGCTACACCTTC. Its protein product is CASSQSRRERGYTF.

This clone was found once. One end of the junction does not line up with germline, which may come from a read error. The chain links TRBV15 to TRBJ2-1; TRBD2 agrees at 8 bases. The CDR3 is 13 residues long. Germline CDR1 reads LNHNV; CDR2 reads YYDKDF (reference sequence). The CDR3: CATSSPEGTRSVF. The DNA for the CDR3 is TGTGCCACCAGCTCCCCCGAAGGGACTAGATCGGTCTTC. Based on the CDR3 plus reference TRBV15 and TRBJ2-1, the full variable domain is DAMVIQNPRYQVTQFGKPVTLSCSQTLNHNVMYWYQQKSSQAPKLLFHYYDKDFNNEADTPDNFQSRRPNTSFCFLDIRSPGLGDTAMYLCATSSPEGTRSVFGPGTRLTVL.

The rearrangement uses TRBV18 and TRBJ1-6; a possible D gene is TRBD1 (5 bases). V gave up 3 bases and J gave up 8 bases, with 11 bases separating them. This CDR3 is built from 14 residues. The germline V gene encodes CDR1 KGHSH and CDR2 LQKENI. CDR3 coding DNA: TGTGCCAGCTCACCGGGGCACCGGGATTCACCCCTCCACTTT. Its protein is CASSPGHRDSPLHF.

The V call is TRBV5-6, the J call TRBJ2-5; D remains ambiguous. CDR1 and CDR2 from the germline V gene are SGHDT and YYEEEE. The CDR3 covers 14 residues. Trimming pared 0 bases from V and 4 bases from J, leaving 10 bases between. CDR3 nucleotides: TGTGCCAGCAGCTTGGTGGAGACCTTAGAGACCCAGTACTTC. It encodes CASSLVETLETQYF.

The rearrangement joins TRBV7-2 to TRBJ1-5, with D perhaps matching TRBD1 (5 bases). V was clipped by 4 bases and J by 2 bases, with 15 bases between them. The CDR3 runs to 16 residues. Germline V gene data show CDR1 as SGHTA and CDR2 as FQGNSA. CDR3 sequence: CASSSAPGGGNQPQHF. The CDR3 DNA sequence: TGTGCCAGCAGCTCCGCTCCGGGGGGGGGCAATCAGCCCCAGCATTTT. Variable domain in full (rest from reference TRBV7-2 and TRBJ1-5): GAGVSQSPSNKVTEKGKDVELRCDPISGHTALYWYRQSLGQGLEFLIYFQGNSAPDKSGLPSDRFSAERTGGSVSTLTIQRTQQEDSAVYLCASSSAPGGGNQPQHFGDGTRLSIL.

The CDR3 DNA reads as TGTGCCAGCTCACAATTGGACACACTCCGGGTCGGAAACACCATATATTTT. Amino acids: CASSQLDTLRVGNTIYF. The chain has TRBV18 and TRBJ1-3; D is perhaps TRBD1 (5 bases). The V gene lost 4 bases and the J gene lost 4 bases, with 20 bases spanning the gap. Germline V gene lookup returns CDR1 KGHSH and CDR2 LQKENI. The CDR3 contains 17 residues.

This clone was picked up a small number of times. The V and J genes are TRBV2 and TRBJ2-1, with no clear D. Germline values: CDR1 SNHLY, CDR2 FYNNEI. V dropped 7 bases and J dropped 7 bases, with 17 bases sitting between them. This CDR3 spans 14 amino acids. CDR3 nucleotide sequence: TGTGCCAGCATAGCAGAGATTACAAAGAATGAGCAGTTCTTC. This encodes CASIAEITKNEQFF.

There are a few counts of this clone. The chain is built from TRBV20-1 and TRBJ1-1; TRBD1 matches 7 bases. The CDR3 spans 11 residues. V lost 6 bases to trimming and J lost 10 bases; unmatched junction nucleotides: 8. Germline lookup yields CDR1 DFQATT and CDR2 SNEGSKA (reference sequence). CDR3 region: CSASGQERAFF. The CDR3 bases are TGCAGTGCCTCTGGACAGGAGAGAGCTTTCTTT.

The chain recombines TRBV3-1 (or the pseudogene TRBV3-2) with TRBJ1-2, with D hard to call. Trimming took 3 bases from V and 5 from J, leaving 7 bases between them. Germline CDR1 reads LGHDT; CDR2 reads YNNKEL (reference sequence). The CDR3 has 12 residues. The CDR3 loop reads CASSQRSYGYTF. The DNA for the CDR3 is TGTGCCAGCAGCCAGAGGAGTTATGGCTACACCTTC.

The V call is TRBV7-9, the J call TRBJ2-1, with D tentatively TRBD1 or TRBD2 (7 bases each). CDR3 length: 15 amino acids. V shed 5 bases and J shed 1 base, with 12 bases lying between them. Germline V gene sequence: CDR1 SEHNR, CDR2 FQNEAQ (reference sequence). The CDR3 is CASSRGRGSYNEQFF. In nucleotides, the CDR3 is TGTGCCAGCAGCAGGGGGCGGGGGTCCTACAATGAGCAGTTCTTC.

This clone was counted only a few times. The V call is TRBV9, the J call TRBJ1-6; D remains unclear. The V end lost 0 bases, the J end lost 9 bases, and 16 bases lay between the germline ends. The CDR3 spans 16 residues. Germline values: CDR1 SGDLS, CDR2 YYNGEE. The CDR3 here is CASSVARGFRGSPLHF. The DNA of the CDR3 is TGTGCCAGCAGCGTAGCTCGAGGTTTTCGGGGTTCACCCCTCCACTTT.

This sequence joins TRBV15 and TRBJ2-1; 10 nucleotides agree with TRBD2. This CDR3 has 19 residues. Germline values: CDR1 LNHNV, CDR2 YYDKDF (reference sequence). Trimming cost V 3 bases and J 4 bases; bases outside gene matches: 15. CDR3 nucleotide sequence: TGTGCCACCAGCAGTATTACTAGCGGGATTCATCAGGGGTACAATGAGCAGTTCTTC. Translating gives CATSSITSGIHQGYNEQFF.

This chain uses TRBV7-3 with TRBJ2-1, with D maybe TRBD1 (6 bases). CDR1 is SGHTA and CDR2 is FQGTGA in the germline V gene. The germline V and J ends were trimmed by 5 bases and 4 bases, with 12 bases remaining between them. The CDR3 totals 14 residues. CDR3 DNA sequence: TGTGCCAGCAGCCGCGGACAGCAATACAATGAGCAGTTCTTC. This codes for CASSRGQQYNEQFF. The full variable domain, its missing parts supplied by reference TRBV7-3 and TRBJ2-1, is GAGVSQTPSNKVTEKGKYVELRCDPISGHTALYWYRQSLGQGPEFLIYFQGTGAADDSGLPNDRFFAVRPEGSVSTLKIQRTERGDSAVYLCASSRGQQYNEQFFGPGTRLTVL.

The rearrangement links TRBV6-5 to TRBJ2-1, with 8 bases aligning to TRBD2. Germline V gene lookup returns CDR1 MNHEY and CDR2 SVGAGI. The CDR3 consists of 12 residues. After removal of 4 bases from V and 9 bases from J, the junction contained 2 bases not matched to a gene. CDR3 nucleotides: TGTGCCAGCAGTTCGGGACTAGGTGAGCAGTTCTTC. This encodes CASSSGLGEQFF.

This chain uses TRBV28 with TRBJ2-5; the D gene is possibly TRBD2 (7 bases). Trimming removed 3 bases at V and 7 bases at J, with 15 bases between. This CDR3 has 14 residues. The germline V gene encodes CDR1 MDHEN and CDR2 SYDVKM. The CDR3 DNA reads TGTGCCAGCAGTTTTTTCGGGGGGCCGGGGACCCAGTACTTC. Translation: CASSFFGGPGTQYF. Combining the CDR3 with reference TRBV28 and TRBJ2-5 gives the whole variable domain DVKVTQSSRYLVKRTGEKVFLECVQDMDHENMFWYRQDPGLGLRLIYFSYDVKMKEKGDIPEGYSVSREKKERFSLILESASTNQTSMYLCASSFFGGPGTQYFGPGTRLLVL.

V usage is TRBV15 and J usage is TRBJ1-2; D uncertain. Germline lookup yields CDR1 LNHNV and CDR2 YYDKDF (reference sequence). CDR3 length equals 12 residues. Trimming stripped 3 bases from V and 8 bases from J, with 10 bases between. Here the CDR3 DNA reads TGTGCCACCAGCAGTGCTATCTTGGGCTACACCTTC. It translates to CATSSAILGYTF.

The V call is TRBV30, the J call TRBJ1-5; D unresolved. Germline V gene lookup returns CDR1 GTSNPN and CDR2 SVGIG (reference sequence). The CDR3 has 13 amino acids. With 4 bases removed from V and 2 bases from J, the gap between germline ends came to 9 bases. The CDR3 bases are TGTGCCTGGACCAAGGAGGGCAATCAGCCCCAGCATTTT. Translated, it gives CAWTKEGNQPQHF.

This sequence joins TRBV5-5 and TRBJ2-1, with 11 nucleotides matching TRBD2. Trimming took 1 base from V and 9 from J; bases not matched to a gene: 6. CDR1 is SGHKS and CDR2 is YYEKEE in the germline V gene (reference sequence). The CDR3 covers 15 residues. For the CDR3, the DNA is TGTGCCAGCAGCTTGCGTAGCGGGGGGGACGGTGAGCAGTTCTTC. This encodes CASSLRSGGDGEQFF.

This chain joins TRBV14 and TRBJ1-6; TRBD1 agrees at 7 bases. Looked up from germline, CDR1 is SGHDN and CDR2 is FVKESK. The CDR3 covers 15 residues. The V gene end was trimmed by 1 base and the J gene end by 10 bases; junction bases not matched to a gene: 7. CDR3 residues: CASSQVVGGGSPLHF. CDR3 DNA sequence: TGTGCCAGCAGCCAAGTAGTAGGGGGCGGATCACCCCTCCACTTT.

The chain links TRBV25-1 to TRBJ1-5, with D possibly matching TRBD1 (6 bases). The germline V and J ends were trimmed by 2 bases and 6 bases, with 11 bases remaining between them. The germline gives CDR1 MGHDK, CDR2 SYGVNS. The CDR3 is made up of 14 amino acids. The CDR3 region is CASSERGGPQPQHF. The CDR3 nucleotides are TGTGCCAGCAGTGAAAGGGGGGGGCCTCAGCCCCAGCATTTT. Full variable domain (rest looked up from reference TRBV25-1 and TRBJ1-5): EADIYQTPRYLVIGTGKKITLECSQTMGHDKMYWYQQDPGMELHLIHYSYGVNSTEKGDLSSESTVSRIRTEHFPLTLESARPSHTSQYLCASSERGGPQPQHFGDGTRLSIL.

The genes are TRBV5-1 and TRBJ2-5; D unclear. Per germline, CDR1 SGHRS and CDR2 YFSETQ. V dropped 4 bases and J dropped 5 bases, with 12 bases sitting between them. This CDR3 has 13 residues. The CDR3 DNA follows: TGCGCCAGCAGCACTTATGAGCCGGAGACCCAGTACTTC. This gives the protein CASSTYEPETQYF.

This clone was seen just once. This chain uses TRBV5-1 with TRBJ2-1; TRBD2 aligns across 10 bases. This CDR3 is built from 14 residues. Germline V gene data show CDR1 as SGHRS and CDR2 as YFSETQ. J was trimmed by 2 bases and V by 7 bases; bases with no gene match: 3. The CDR3 DNA is TGCGCCAGCTATAGCGGGGGGACCTACAATGAGCAGTTCTTC. Protein sequence: CASYSGGTYNEQFF. Drawing the rest from reference TRBV5-1 and TRBJ2-1, the complete variable domain is KAGVTQTPRYLIKTRGQQVTLSCSPISGHRSVSWYQQTPGQGLQFLFEYFSETQRNKGNFPGRFSGRQFSNSRSEMNVSTLELGDSALYLCASYSGGTYNEQFFGPGTRLTVL.

V is TRBV11-2 and J is TRBJ1-3; possibly TRBD1 for D (6 bases). From germline, CDR1 is SGHAT and CDR2 FQNNGV. The CDR3 loop spans 16 amino acids. Deletions cut 5 bases from V and 3 bases from J, with 17 bases between. The CDR3 protein is CASSPSRAGVGNTIYF. In nucleotides, the CDR3 is TGTGCCAGCAGCCCGAGTAGGGCAGGGGTTGGAAACACCATATATTTT.

This clone was detected only once. The rearrangement joins TRBV5-1 to TRBJ2-5; 9 bases agree with TRBD1. With V trimmed by 0 bases and J by 7 bases, 4 bases remained unmatched. The CDR3 sequence is 14 residues long. Germline loops: CDR1 SGHRS, CDR2 YFSETQ. This CDR3 is CASSLVGQGSTQYF. DNA of the CDR3: TGCGCCAGCAGCTTGGTGGGACAGGGTTCGACCCAGTACTTC. The variable domain in full, with the rest retrieved from reference TRBV5-1 and TRBJ2-5, is KAGVTQTPRYLIKTRGQQVTLSCSPISGHRSVSWYQQTPGQGLQFLFEYFSETQRNKGNFPGRFSGRQFSNSRSEMNVSTLELGDSALYLCASSLVGQGSTQYFGPGTRLLVL.

A single count supports this clone. The genes are TRBV7-2 and TRBJ1-2; D perhaps matches TRBD1 (6 bases). The V end was cut by 1 base, the J end by 2 bases, with 8 bases between. The CDR3 contains 14 residues. Germline V CDR1 and CDR2: SGHTA, FQGNSA. As DNA, the CDR3 is TGTGCCAGCAGCTTAGTTGGACAGAACTATGGCTACACCTTC. Protein: CASSLVGQNYGYTF.

The gene calls are TRBV11-2 and TRBJ2-2; a weak D match, TRBD2 (6 bases). This CDR3 is built from 15 residues. Deletions cut 5 bases from V and 0 bases from J, with 10 bases between. The germline CDR1 and CDR2 sequences are SGHAT and FQNNGV. The CDR3 DNA is TGTGCCAGCAGCCACGGGACTCCGAACACCGGGGAGCTGTTTTTT. This codes for CASSHGTPNTGELFF.

The CDR3 DNA reads as TGTGCCAGCAGCCCCCGGGACAGGTTAAGGTCGCGCGGCGATGAGCAGTTCTTC. Protein product: CASSPRDRLRSRGDEQFF. This sequence joins TRBV3-1 (or the pseudogene TRBV3-2) and TRBJ2-1; 8 bases fit TRBD1. V was clipped by 4 bases and J by 8 bases; unmatched bases: 19. This CDR3 is built from 18 residues. Germline V gene data show CDR1 as LGHDT and CDR2 as YNNKEL (reference sequence).

This CDR3 reads CASSYGAGTNTEAFF. The CDR3 DNA reads TGTGCCAGCAGTTACGGGGCAGGAACGAACACTGAAGCTTTCTTT. J is TRBJ1-1 and V is TRBV6-6; TRBD1 is a possible D gene (5 bases). The germline V and J ends were trimmed by 2 bases and 1 base, with 11 bases remaining between them. Germline CDR1 and CDR2: MNHNY and SVGAGI (reference sequence). The CDR3 has 15 residues.

The V gene is TRBV10-3, the J gene TRBJ1-2, with 9 nucleotides matching TRBD1. J was trimmed by 8 bases and V by 4 bases; bases with no gene match: 5. The CDR3 spans 13 residues. Germline V gene data show CDR1 as ENHRY and CDR2 as SYGVKD. The CDR3 DNA reads as TGTGCCATCAGTGCCGGGACAGGGTCGGGCTACACCTTC. This translates into CAISAGTGSGYTF.

J is TRBJ1-1 and V is TRBV6-6, with D possibly matching TRBD1 (5 bases). The germline V and J ends were trimmed by 4 bases and 4 bases, with 10 bases remaining between them. The CDR3 consists of 13 residues. CDR1 is MNHNY, CDR2 SVGAGI, per germline (reference sequence). In DNA form, the CDR3 reads TGTGCCAGCAGTTCCAGGGTCAGCACTGAAGCTTTCTTT. This gives the protein CASSSRVSTEAFF.